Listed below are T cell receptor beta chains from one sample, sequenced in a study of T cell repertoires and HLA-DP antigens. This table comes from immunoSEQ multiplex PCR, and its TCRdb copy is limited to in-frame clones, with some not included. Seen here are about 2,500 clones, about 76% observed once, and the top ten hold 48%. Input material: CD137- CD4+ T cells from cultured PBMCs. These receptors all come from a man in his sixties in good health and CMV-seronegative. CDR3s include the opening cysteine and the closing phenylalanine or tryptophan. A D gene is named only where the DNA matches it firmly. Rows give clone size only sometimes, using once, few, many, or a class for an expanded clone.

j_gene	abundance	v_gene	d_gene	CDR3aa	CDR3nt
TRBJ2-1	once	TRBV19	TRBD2	CASNQRGTYNEQFF	TGTGCCAGTAACCAGCGGGGGACCTACAATGAGCAGTTCTTC
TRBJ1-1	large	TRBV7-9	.	CASSFHWTVEAFF	TGTGCCAGCAGCTTCCATTGGACAGTAGAAGCTTTCTTT
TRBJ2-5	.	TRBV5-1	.	CASSHRRGREETQYF	TGCGCCAGCAGCCACCGGAGGGGGCGCGAGGAGACCCAGTACTTC
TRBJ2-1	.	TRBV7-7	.	CASSPGGGQNGEQFF	TGTGCCAGCAGCCCCGGGGGTGGGCAAAACGGAGAGCAGTTCTTC
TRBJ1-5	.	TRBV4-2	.	CASSQDLGNQPQHF	TGTGCCAGCAGCCAAGATTTGGGGAATCAGCCCCAGCATTTT
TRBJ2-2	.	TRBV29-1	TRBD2	CSAGTSGRDGELFF	TGCAGCGCAGGGACTAGCGGGAGGGACGGGGAGCTGTTTTTT
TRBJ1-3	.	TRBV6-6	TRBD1	CASSSGTANTIYF	TGTGCCAGCAGTTCCGGGACAGCAAACACCATATATTTT
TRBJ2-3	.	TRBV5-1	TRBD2	CASSSFTSGATDTQYF	TGCGCCAGCAGCTCCTTTACTAGCGGGGCCACAGATACGCAGTATTTT
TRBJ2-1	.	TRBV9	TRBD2	CASSVPAAGGRIEQFF	TGTGCCAGCAGCGTCCCCGCAGCGGGAGGGAGGATTGAGCAGTTCTTC
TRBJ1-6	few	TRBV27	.	CASSLERAVYNSPLHF	TGTGCCAGCAGTTTAGAGAGGGCAGTCTATAATTCACCCCTCCACTTT
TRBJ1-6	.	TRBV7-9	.	CAVGGKAPLHF	TGTGCCGTGGGGGGGAAGGCACCCCTCCACTTT
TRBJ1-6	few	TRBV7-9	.	CASSRGRDYNSPLHF	TGCGCCAGCAGCCGGGGGCGCGACTATAATTCACCCCTCCACTTT
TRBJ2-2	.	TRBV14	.	CASSQDRVSGELFF	TGTGCCAGCAGCCAAGATAGGGTTAGCGGGGAGCTGTTTTTT
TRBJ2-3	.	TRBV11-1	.	CASSPRGRASTDTQYF	TGTGCCAGCAGCCCCCGGGGGAGAGCCAGCACAGATACGCAGTATTTT
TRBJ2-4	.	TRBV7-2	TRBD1	CASSSFPGGLKNIQYF	TGTGCCAGCAGCTCATTCCCAGGGGGCCTGAAAAACATTCAGTACTTC
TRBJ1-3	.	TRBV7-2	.	CASSSTGGSGNTIYF	TGTGCCAGCAGCTCAACAGGTGGCTCTGGAAACACCATATATTTT
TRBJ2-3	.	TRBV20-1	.	CSATRRDTQYF	TGCAGTGCTACTCGGAGGGATACGCAGTATTTT
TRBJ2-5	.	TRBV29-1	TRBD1	CSVEPGQVFRPQYF	TGCAGCGTTGAACCGGGACAGGTCTTCCGGCCCCAGTACTTC
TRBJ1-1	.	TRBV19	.	CASSIVARTARNTEAFF	TGTGCCAGTAGTATAGTAGCCCGGACAGCTAGGAACACTGAAGCTTTCTTT
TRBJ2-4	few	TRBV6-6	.	CASSPSGEGKNIQYF	TGTGCCAGCAGTCCCTCGGGGGAAGGCAAAAACATTCAGTACTTC
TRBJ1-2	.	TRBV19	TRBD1	CASSTDRGKYGYTF	TGTGCCAGTAGTACCGACAGGGGAAAGTATGGCTACACCTTC
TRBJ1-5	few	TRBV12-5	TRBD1	CASAPDRQNQPQHF	TGTGCTAGTGCTCCGGACAGGCAGAATCAGCCCCAGCATTTT
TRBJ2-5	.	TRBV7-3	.	CASSSGPEETQYF	TGTGCCAGCAGCTCCGGCCCGGAGGAGACCCAGTACTTC
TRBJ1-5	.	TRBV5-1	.	CASGVYNSPSTGNQPQHF	TGCGCCAGCGGGGTCTATAATTCCCCCTCGACAGGCAATCAGCCCCAGCATTTT
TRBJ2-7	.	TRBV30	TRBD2	CAWAAGASYEQYF	TGTGCCTGGGCAGCGGGGGCGTCCTACGAGCAGTACTTC
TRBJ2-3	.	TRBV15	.	CATSRDPGGTDTQYF	TGTGCCACCAGCAGGGACCCCGGGGGAACAGATACGCAGTATTTT
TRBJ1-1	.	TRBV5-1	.	CASSFPGMNTEAFF	TGCGCCAGCAGCTTTCCGGGTATGAACACTGAAGCTTTCTTT
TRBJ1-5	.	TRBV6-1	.	CASSEALGGSSNQPQHF	TGTGCCAGCAGTGAAGCGTTAGGGGGTAGTAGCAATCAGCCCCAGCATTTT
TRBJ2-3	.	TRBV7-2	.	CASSPDSLGTDTQYF	TGTGCCAGCAGCCCAGACAGTTTAGGGACAGATACGCAGTATTTT
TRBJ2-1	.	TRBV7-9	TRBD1	CASSAWTGGDYNEQFF	TGTGCCAGCAGCGCCTGGACAGGGGGCGACTACAATGAGCAGTTCTTC
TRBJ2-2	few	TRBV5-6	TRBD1	CASSTGQGLTGELFF	TGTGCCAGCAGCACGGGACAGGGTCTCACCGGGGAGCTGTTTTTT
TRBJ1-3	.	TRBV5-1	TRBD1	CASSNGQGPGNTIYF	TGCGCCAGCAGCAATGGACAGGGACCTGGAAACACCATATATTTT
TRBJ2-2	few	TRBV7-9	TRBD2	CASSLDAGGRTGELFF	TGTGCCAGCAGCTTAGATGCGGGAGGGCGAACCGGGGAGCTGTTTTTT
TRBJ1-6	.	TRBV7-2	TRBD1	CASSLVEGANSPLHF	TGTGCCAGCAGCTTAGTAGAGGGGGCTAATTCACCCCTCCACTTT
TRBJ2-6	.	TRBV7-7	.	CASSLPQSRANVLTF	TGTGCCAGCAGCTTGCCACAAAGTCGGGCCAACGTCCTGACTTTC
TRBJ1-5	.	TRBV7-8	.	CASSLATAAEPQHF	TGTGCCAGCAGCTTAGCCACAGCGGCCGAGCCCCAGCATTTT
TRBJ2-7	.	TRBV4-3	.	CASSQDLGPRAQYF	TGCGCCAGCAGCCAAGATTTGGGACCCAGAGCGCAGTACTTC
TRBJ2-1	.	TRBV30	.	CAWSDHPESEQFF	TGTGCCTGGAGTGACCACCCAGAGAGTGAGCAGTTCTTC
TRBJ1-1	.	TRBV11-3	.	CASSLDGSVNTEAFF	TGTGCCAGCAGCTTAGACGGGTCAGTGAACACTGAAGCTTTCTTT
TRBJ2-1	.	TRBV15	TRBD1	CATSKTHAGQAYNEQFF	TGTGCCACCAGCAAAACCCACGCGGGACAGGCCTACAATGAGCAGTTCTTC
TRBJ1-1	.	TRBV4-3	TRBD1	CASSREGATEAFF	TGCGCCAGCAGCCGGGAGGGGGCCACTGAAGCTTTCTTT
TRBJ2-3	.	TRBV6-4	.	CASSVSAGSSTDTQYF	TGTGCCAGCAGTGTATCGGCGGGGTCCAGCACAGATACGCAGTATTTT
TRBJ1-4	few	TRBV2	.	CASSLDSLATNEKLFF	TGTGCCAGCAGCTTGGACAGTCTTGCAACTAATGAAAAACTGTTTTTT
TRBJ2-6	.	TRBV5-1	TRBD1	CASSTGTGPSGANVLTF	TGCGCCAGCAGCACCGGGACAGGGCCCTCTGGGGCCAACGTCCTGACTTTC
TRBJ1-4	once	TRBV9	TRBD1	CASSGAGGVTNEKLFF	TGTGCCAGCAGCGGGGCAGGGGGCGTAACTAATGAAAAACTGTTTTTT
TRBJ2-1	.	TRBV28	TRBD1	CASSSPGQGGDNEQFF	TGTGCCAGCAGTTCCCCGGGACAGGGGGGAGACAATGAGCAGTTCTTC
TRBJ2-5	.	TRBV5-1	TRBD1	CASSLGQIQETQYF	TGCGCCAGCAGCCTGGGACAGATCCAAGAGACCCAGTACTTC
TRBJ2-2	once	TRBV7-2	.	CASSLTGTGVVGELFF	TGTGCCAGCAGCCTCACCGGGACTGGTGTGGTCGGGGAGCTGTTTTTT
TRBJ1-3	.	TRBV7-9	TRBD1	CASSPKVTGASSGNTIYF	TGTGCCAGCAGCCCAAAGGTGACAGGGGCGTCCTCTGGAAACACCATATATTTT
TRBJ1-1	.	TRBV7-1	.	CASSFHWTVEAFF	TGTGCCAGCAGCTTCCATTGGACAGTAGAAGCTTTCTTT
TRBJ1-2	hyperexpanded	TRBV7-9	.	CASSLLSRVNGYTF	TGTGCCAGCAGCTTATTGTCCAGGGTTAATGGCTACACCTTC
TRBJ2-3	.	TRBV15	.	CATSRDPHGDTQYF	TGTGCCACCAGCAGAGATCCACACGGAGATACGCAGTATTTT
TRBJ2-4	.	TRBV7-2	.	CASSLGLEGDIQYF	TGTGCCAGCAGCTTAGGCTTGGAGGGGGACATTCAGTACTTC
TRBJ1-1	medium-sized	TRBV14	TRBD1	CASRTGEGVAFF	TGTGCCAGCAGGACAGGGGAAGGGGTAGCTTTCTTT
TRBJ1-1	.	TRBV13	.	CASSPPGGTFAFF	TGTGCCAGCAGCCCACCTGGGGGGACGTTTGCTTTCTTT
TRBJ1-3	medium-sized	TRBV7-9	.	CASRSSSSGNTIYF	TGTGCCAGCAGGTCTTCATCCTCTGGAAACACCATATATTTT
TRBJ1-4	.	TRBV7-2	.	CASSLGPESEKLFF	TGTGCCAGCAGCTTAGGCCCGGAGTCGGAAAAACTGTTTTTT
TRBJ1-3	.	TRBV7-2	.	CASSPPGSGNTIYF	TGTGCCAGCTCCCCTCCAGGCTCTGGAAACACCATATATTTT